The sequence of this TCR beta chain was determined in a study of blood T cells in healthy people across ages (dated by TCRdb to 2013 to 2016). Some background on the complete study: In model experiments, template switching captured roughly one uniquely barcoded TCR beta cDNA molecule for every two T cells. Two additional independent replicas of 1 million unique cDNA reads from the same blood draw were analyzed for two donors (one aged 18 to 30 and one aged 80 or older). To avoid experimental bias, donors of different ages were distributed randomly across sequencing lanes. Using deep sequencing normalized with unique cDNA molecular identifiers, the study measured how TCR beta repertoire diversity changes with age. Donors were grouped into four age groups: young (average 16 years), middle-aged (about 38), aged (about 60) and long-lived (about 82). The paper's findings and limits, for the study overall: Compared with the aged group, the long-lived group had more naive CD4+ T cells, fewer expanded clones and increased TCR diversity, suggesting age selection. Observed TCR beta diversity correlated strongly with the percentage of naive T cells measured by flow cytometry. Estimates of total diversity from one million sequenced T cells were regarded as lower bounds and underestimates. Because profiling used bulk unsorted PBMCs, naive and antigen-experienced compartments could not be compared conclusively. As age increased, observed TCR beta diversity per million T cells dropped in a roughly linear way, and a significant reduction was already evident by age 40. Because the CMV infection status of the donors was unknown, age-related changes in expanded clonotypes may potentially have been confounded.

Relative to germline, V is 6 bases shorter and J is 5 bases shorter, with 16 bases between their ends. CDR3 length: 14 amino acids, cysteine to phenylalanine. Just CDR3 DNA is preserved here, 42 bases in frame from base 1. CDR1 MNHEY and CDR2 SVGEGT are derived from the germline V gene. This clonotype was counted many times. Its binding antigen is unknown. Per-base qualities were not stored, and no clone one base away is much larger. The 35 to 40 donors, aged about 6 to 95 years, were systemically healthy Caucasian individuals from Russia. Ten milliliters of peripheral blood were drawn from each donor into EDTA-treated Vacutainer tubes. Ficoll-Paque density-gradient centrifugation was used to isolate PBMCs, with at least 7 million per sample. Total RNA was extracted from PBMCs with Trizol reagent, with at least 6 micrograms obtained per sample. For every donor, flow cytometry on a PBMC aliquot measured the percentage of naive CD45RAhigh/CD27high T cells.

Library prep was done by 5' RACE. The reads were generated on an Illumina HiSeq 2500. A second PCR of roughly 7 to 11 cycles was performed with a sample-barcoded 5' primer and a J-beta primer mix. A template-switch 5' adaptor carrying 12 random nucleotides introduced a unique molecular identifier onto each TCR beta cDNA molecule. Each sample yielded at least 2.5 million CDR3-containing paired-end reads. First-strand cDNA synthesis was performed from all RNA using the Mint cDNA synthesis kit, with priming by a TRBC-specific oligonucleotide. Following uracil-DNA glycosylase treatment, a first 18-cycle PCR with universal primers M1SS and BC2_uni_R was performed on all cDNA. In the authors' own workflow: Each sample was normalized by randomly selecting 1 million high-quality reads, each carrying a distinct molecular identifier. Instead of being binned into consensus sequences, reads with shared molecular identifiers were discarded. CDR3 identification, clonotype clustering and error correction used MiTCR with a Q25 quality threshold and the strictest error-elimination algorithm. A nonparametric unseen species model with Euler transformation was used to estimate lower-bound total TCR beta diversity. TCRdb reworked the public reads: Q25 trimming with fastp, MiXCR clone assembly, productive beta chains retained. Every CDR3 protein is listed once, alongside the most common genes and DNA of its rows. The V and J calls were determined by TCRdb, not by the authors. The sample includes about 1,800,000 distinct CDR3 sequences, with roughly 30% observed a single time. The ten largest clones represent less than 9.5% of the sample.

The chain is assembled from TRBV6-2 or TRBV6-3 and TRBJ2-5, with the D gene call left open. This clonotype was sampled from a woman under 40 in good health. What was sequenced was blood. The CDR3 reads CASRVERLLETQYF. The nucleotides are TGTGCCAGCAGAGTAGAACGGCTCTTGGAGACCCAGTACTTC.